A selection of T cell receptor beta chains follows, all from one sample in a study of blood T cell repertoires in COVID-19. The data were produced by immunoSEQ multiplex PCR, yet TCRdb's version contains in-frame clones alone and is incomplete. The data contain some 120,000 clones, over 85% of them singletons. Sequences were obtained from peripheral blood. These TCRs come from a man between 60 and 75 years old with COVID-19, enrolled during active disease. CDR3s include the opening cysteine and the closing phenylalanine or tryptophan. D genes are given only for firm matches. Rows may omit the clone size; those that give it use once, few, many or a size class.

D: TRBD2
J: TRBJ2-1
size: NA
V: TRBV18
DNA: TGTGCCAGCTCATCAGGACTAGCGGATAACTACAATGAGCAGTTCTTC
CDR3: CASSSGLADNYNEQFF

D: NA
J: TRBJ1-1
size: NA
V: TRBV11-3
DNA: TGTGCCAGCAGCTTAGCTCTCCTCACTGAAGCTTTCTTT
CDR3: CASSLALLTEAFF

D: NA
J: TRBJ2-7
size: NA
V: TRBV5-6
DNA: TGTGCCAGCAGCTTGGTGATGGCCGAGCAGTACTTC
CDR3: CASSLVMAEQYF

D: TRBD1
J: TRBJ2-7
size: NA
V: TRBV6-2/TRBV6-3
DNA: TGTGCCAGCAGTTTGACAGGGGGGATCGAGCAGTACTTC
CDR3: CASSLTGGIEQYF

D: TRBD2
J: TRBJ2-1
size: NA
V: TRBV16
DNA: TGTGCCAGCAGCCGCTCAGGGCCTAGCGGGAGGAATGAGCAGTTCTTC
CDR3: CASSRSGPSGRNEQFF

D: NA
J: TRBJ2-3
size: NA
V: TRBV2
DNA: TGTGCCAGCGGTAACAGGGAGTCAGATACGCAGTATTTT
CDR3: CASGNRESDTQYF

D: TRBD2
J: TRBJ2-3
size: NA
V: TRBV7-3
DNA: TGTGCCAGCAGCTTAGACGCGGGAGTAAATACGCAGTATTTT
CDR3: CASSLDAGVNTQYF

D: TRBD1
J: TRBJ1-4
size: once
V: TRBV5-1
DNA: TGCGCCAGCAGGCTAGGACAGGCAACTAATGAAAAACTGTTTTTT
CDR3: CASRLGQATNEKLFF

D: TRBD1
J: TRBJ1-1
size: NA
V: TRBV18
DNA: TGTGCCAGCTCACAATCAGGGGGCCGGGACACTGAAGCTTTCTTT
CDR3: CASSQSGGRDTEAFF

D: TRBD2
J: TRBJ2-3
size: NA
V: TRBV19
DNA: TGTGCCAGTAGTACTAGCGGGACTAGCACAGATACGCAGTATTTT
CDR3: CASSTSGTSTDTQYF

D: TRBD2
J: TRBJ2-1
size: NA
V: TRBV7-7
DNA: TGTGCCAGCAGCTTAGGGCTAGCGGGAGGGGATGAGCAGTTCTTC
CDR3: CASSLGLAGGDEQFF

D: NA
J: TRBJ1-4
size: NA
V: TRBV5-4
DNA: TGTGCCAGCAGCTATACCCCCACAGGGATGATTAATGAAAAACTGTTTTTT
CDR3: CASSYTPTGMINEKLFF

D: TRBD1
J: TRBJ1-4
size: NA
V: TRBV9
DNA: TGTGCCAGCAGCTTGACAGGGAATAATGAAAAACTGTTTTTT
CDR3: CASSLTGNNEKLFF

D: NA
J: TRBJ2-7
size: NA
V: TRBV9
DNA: TGTGCCAGCAGCGTAGGACCGGACTCGTACGAGCAGTACTTC
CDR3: CASSVGPDSYEQYF

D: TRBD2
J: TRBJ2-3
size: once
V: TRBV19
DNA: TGTGCCAGTAGTATAGATCGGGGGGGAGATACGCAGTATTTT
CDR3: CASSIDRGGDTQYF

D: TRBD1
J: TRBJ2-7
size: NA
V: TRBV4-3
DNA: TGCGCCAGCAGCCTCCGCGGACAGGGGGCGAGTTACGAGCAGTACTTC
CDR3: CASSLRGQGASYEQYF

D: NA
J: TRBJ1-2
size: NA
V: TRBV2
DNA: TGTGCCAGCCGGACAGCGTGGTATGGCTACACCTTC
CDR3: CASRTAWYGYTF

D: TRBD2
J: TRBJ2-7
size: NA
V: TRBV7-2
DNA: TGTGCCAGCAGCTTAGGAAGTAGCGGGGGGTCGAGCGAGCAGTACTTC
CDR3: CASSLGSSGGSSEQYF

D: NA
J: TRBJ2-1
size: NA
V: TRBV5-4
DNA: TGTGCCAGCAGCTTGACAGCAATCAGCTCCTACAATGAGCAGTTCTTC
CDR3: CASSLTAISSYNEQFF

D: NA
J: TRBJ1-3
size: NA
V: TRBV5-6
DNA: TGTGCCAGCAGCTCGCAAGATAGTAGCACCATATATTTT
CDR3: CASSSQDSSTIYF

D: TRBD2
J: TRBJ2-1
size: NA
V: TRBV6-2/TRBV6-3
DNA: TGTGCCAGCAGTTCCCCCGCGGGAGGCTCCTACAATGAGCAGTTCTTC
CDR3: CASSSPAGGSYNEQFF

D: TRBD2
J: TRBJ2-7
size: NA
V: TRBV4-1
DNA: TGCGCCAGCAGCCAGGGCTCCCTCGGGGGGAACTACGAGCAGTACTTC
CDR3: CASSQGSLGGNYEQYF

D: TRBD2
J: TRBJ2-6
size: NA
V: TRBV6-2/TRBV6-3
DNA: TGTGCCAGCAGTCCCTTGGGGGGGAGCTCTGGGGCCAACGTCCTGACTTTC
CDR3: CASSPLGGSSGANVLTF

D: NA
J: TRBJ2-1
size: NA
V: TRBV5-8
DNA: TGTGCCAGCAGCTTGGCCTTGCAGGTTCCTGAGCAGTTCTTC
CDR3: CASSLALQVPEQFF

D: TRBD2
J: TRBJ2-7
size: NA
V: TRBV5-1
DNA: TGCGCCAGTCGTCCGGGACTAGCTAAGGACGAGCAGTACTTC
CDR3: CASRPGLAKDEQYF

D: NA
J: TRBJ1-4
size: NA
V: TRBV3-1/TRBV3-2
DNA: TGTGCCAGCAGCCCTCTCGGTAATGAAAAACTGTTTTTT
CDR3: CASSPLGNEKLFF

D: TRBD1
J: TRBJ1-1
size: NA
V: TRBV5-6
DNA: TGTGCCACCGGACAGGGCGGAAGCACTGAAGCTTTCTTT
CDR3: CATGQGGSTEAFF

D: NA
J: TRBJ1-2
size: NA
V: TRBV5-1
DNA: TGCGCCAGCAGCCCCCGGGACACCTTTAACTATGGCTACACCTTC
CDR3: CASSPRDTFNYGYTF

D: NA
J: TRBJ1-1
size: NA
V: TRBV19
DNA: TGTGCCAGTAGTACCCCTGGGGGGGCTGGATGGAACACTGAAGCTTTCTTT
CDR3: CASSTPGGAGWNTEAFF

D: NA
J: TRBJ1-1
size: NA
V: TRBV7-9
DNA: TGTGCCAGCAGCTTCCGACAGAGCACTGAAGCTTTCTTT
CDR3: CASSFRQSTEAFF

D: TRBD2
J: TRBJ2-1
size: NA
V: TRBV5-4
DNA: TGTGCCAGCAGCTTGGGACTAGCGGGAGATAATGAGCAGTTCTTC
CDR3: CASSLGLAGDNEQFF

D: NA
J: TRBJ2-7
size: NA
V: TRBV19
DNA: TGTGCCAGTAGCCGGTGGTATGGCGGGAACTCCTACGAGCAGTACTTC
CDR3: CASSRWYGGNSYEQYF

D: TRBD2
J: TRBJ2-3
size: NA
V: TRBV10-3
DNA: TGTGCCATCAGTGAGCCCTCTAGCGGGAGATTAGATACGCAGTATTTT
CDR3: CAISEPSSGRLDTQYF

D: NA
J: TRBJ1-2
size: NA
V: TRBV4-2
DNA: TGTGCCAGCAGCCAAGACAGCTATGGCTACACCTTC
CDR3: CASSQDSYGYTF

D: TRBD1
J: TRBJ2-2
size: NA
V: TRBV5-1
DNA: TGCGCCAGCAGCTACCGGACAGGGGGAGGGGAGCTGTTTTTT
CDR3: CASSYRTGGGELFF

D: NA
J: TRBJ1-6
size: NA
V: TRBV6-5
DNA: TGTGCCAGCAGCCTGGGGCGGGGGACTCAGTCACCCCTCCACTTT
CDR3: CASSLGRGTQSPLHF

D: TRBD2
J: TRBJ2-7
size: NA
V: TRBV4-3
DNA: TGCGCCAGCAGCCAATCTCGGGGGGTCTCCGAGCAGTACTTC
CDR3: CASSQSRGVSEQYF

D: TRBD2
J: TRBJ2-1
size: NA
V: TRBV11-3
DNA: TGTGCCAGCAGCTTAGATTTTGAAGCGGGAAGGGGTGAGCAGTTCTTC
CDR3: CASSLDFEAGRGEQFF

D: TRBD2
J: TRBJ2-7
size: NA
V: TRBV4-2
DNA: TGTGCCAGCAGCCGACTAGCGGGAGCAGAAGAGCAGTACTTC
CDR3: CASSRLAGAEEQYF

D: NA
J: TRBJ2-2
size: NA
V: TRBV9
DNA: TGTGCCAGCAGTTCGGACCGCGGGTGGACCGGGGAGCTGTTTTTT
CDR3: CASSSDRGWTGELFF

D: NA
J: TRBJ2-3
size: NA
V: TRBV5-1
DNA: TGCGCCAGCAGCTTGGCCGGCCATGTCGGGGGGCTAGATACGCAGTATTTT
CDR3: CASSLAGHVGGLDTQYF

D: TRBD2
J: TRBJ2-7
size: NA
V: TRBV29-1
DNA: TGCAGCGGTAGCGGGAGGAGAGACGAGCAGTACTTC
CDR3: CSGSGRRDEQYF

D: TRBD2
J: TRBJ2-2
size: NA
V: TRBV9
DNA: TGTGCCAGCAGCCAGACTAGCGGGAGAACCACCGGGGAGCTGTTTTTT
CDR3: CASSQTSGRTTGELFF

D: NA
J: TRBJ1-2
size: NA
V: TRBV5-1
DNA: TGCGCCAGCAGCTTGGAGGCAGACCGGGGTGGCTACACCTTC
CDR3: CASSLEADRGGYTF

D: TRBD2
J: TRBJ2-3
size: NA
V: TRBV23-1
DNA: TGCGCCAGCAGTCAATCCGACGAGCGGGAGAGGGGCACAGATACGCAGTATTTT
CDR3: CASSQSDERERGTDTQYF

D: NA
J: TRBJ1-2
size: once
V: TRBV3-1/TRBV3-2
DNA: TGTGCCAGCAGCCAAGAACAGGGTCGTATTGGTGGCTACACCTTC
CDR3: CASSQEQGRIGGYTF

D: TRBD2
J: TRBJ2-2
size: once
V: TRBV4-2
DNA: TGTGCCAGCAGCCTCTCTGGGAGGGACCCTTGGGGCGGGGAGCTGTTTTTT
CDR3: CASSLSGRDPWGGELFF

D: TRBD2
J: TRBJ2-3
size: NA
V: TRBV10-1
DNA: TGCGCCAGCAGTGAGGGGACTAGCGGGAGCGGCGATACGCAGTATTTT
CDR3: CASSEGTSGSGDTQYF

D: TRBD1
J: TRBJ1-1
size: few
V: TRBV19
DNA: TGTGCCAGTAGTAAGGGACAGGGGGATGGTGAAGCTTTCTTT
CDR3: CASSKGQGDGEAFF

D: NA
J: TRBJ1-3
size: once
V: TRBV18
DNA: TGTGCCAGCTCACCACCGGGCCGAAACACCATATATTTT
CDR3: CASSPPGRNTIYF

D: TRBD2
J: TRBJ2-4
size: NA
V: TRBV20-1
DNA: TGCAGTGCTAGTCAGCGGGAGGCGGCCAAAAACATTCAGTACTTC
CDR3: CSASQREAAKNIQYF

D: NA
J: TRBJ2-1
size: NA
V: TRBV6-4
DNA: TGTGCCAGCAGTAGGGCTAGCGATTACAATGAGCAGTTCTTC
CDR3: CASSRASDYNEQFF

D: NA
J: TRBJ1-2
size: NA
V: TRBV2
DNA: TGTGCCAGCAGGGAAACTTTTACTGCGCCCTATGGCTACACCTTC
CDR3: CASRETFTAPYGYTF

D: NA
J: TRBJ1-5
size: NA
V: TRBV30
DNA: TGTGCCTGGAGTGTACAGACAGTGAATCAGCCCCAGCATTTT
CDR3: CAWSVQTVNQPQHF

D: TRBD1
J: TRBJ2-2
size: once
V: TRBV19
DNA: TGTGCCAGTAGTATACTCCAAGACAGGGACGGTACCGGGGAGCTGTTTTTT
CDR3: CASSILQDRDGTGELFF

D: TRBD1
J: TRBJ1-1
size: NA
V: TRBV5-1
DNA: TGCGCCAGCAGCCCCCAACAGGGGGTCCAGACTGAAGCTTTCTTT
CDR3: CASSPQQGVQTEAFF

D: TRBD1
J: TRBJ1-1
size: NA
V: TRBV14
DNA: TGTGCCAGCAGCCGGACAGGGGTGAACACTGAAGCTTTCTTT
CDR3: CASSRTGVNTEAFF

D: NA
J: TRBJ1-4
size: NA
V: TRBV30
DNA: TGTGCCTGGAGTGTACCGGCAGGGAGGAGTGAAAAACTGTTTTTT
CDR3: CAWSVPAGRSEKLFF

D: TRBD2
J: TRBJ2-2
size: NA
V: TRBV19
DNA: TGTGCCACCGGGGGACTAGCGGGAGGTACCGGGGAGCTGTTTTTT
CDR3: CATGGLAGGTGELFF